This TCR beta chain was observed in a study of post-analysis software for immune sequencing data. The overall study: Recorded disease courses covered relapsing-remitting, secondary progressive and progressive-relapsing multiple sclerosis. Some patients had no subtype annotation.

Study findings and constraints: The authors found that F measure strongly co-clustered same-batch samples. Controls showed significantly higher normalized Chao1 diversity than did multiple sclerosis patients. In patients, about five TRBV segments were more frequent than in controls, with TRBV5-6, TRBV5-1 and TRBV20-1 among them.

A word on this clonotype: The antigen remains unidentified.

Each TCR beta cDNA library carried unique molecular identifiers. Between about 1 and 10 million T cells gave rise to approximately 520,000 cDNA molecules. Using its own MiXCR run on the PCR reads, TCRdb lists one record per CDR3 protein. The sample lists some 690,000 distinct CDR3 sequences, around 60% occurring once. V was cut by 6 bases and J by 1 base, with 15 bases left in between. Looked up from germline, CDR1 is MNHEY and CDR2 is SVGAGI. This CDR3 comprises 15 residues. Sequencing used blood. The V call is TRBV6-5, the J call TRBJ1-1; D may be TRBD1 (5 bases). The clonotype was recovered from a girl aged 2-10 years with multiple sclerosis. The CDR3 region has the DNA TGTGCCAGCAGACGCCGACAGACCCAGAACACTGAAGCTTTCTTT. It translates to CASRRRQTQNTEAFF.